This T cell receptor (beta chain) came from a study of T-cell reconstitution after alpha-beta-depleted transplantation in children (dated by TCRdb to between 2015 and 2016). In terms of the full investigation: Using TCR repertoire profiling, the study followed T-cell immune reconstitution in a quantitative way in children after TCRalphabeta/CD19-depleted allogeneic hematopoietic cell transplantation.

Receptors were amplified or captured by PCR. Sequencing used an Illumina HiSeq 2500. To normalize quantification of the TCRbeta repertoire, the TCR libraries were built with molecular barcoding that relied on unique molecular identifiers. TCRdb trimmed public reads at Q25 via fastp, called clones via MiXCR and kept in-frame beta chains. CDR3 protein duplicates are merged, each entry listing the most common genes and DNA. The sample data list about 420,000 distinct CDR3 sequences, and roughly 11% of these were observed just once. Together, the top ten hold about 5% of the sample. Notes on this clonotype: It has no known antigen specificity. The junction differs from germline at one of its ends, possibly a read error.

This receptor was identified in a human donor who donated a stem cell graft to a child with acute myeloid leukemia. The sequences come from PBMCs from the stem cell graft donor, collected from the stem cell graft.

CDR3 sequence: CASSALTETGAFF. At the DNA level, the sequence is TGTGCCAGCAGCGCCTTGACAGAAACTGGAGCTTTCTTT. The V and J segments used are TRBV9 and TRBJ1-1, and possibly TRBD1, on 5 matching bases. The germline V gene supplies CDR1 SGDLS and CDR2 YYNGEE. From its cysteine to its phenylalanine, the CDR3 spans 13 amino acids. Kept here is only the CDR3 DNA, which spans 39 bases and is read in frame from base 1.